The entry below describes one T cell receptor beta chain. This clone has just a few counts. Its recognized antigen is unknown. No much larger clone is present one base from it, and per-base qualities are unavailable. Eligible patients were adults with ileal or ileocolonic Crohn's disease who had an indication for ileocolonic resection. Whole ileal mucosal biopsies were stored frozen at -80°C before DNA extraction. Genomic DNA was isolated from frozen whole biopsies using a TRizol-based method, and the DNA was quantified with a NanoDrop 2000 spectrophotometer. This sample was taken from a study of T cell repertoires in ileal Crohn's disease (dated by TCRdb to the late 2010s). The study in broad terms: The median duration of disease was approximately 7.9 years, and at the time of surgery around 40% of patients were active smokers. Every patient underwent surgery because of a complication, which was stricturing disease in around 60% of cases and penetrating disease in about 39%. Roughly half of the patients were given postoperative therapy, with about a dozen receiving thiopurines and around 20 receiving anti-TNF agents. TCR repertoire analysis was performed in a few dozen Crohn's disease patients drawn from a prospective multicentre cohort. Running in parallel with the study was a multicentre cohort set up to find predictors of early endoscopic recurrence following ileocolonic resection. A Rutgeerts score higher than i0 was the definition used for endoscopic postoperative recurrence. A total of approximately 170 mucosal samples from roughly 60 patients were sequenced, collected from several sites on the surgical specimen as well as at postoperative endoscopy. What the authors observed across the whole study: Only a subgroup of patients, of unstated size, had mucosal CD4 and CD8 T cells sorted and sequenced. Endoscopic recurrence was found to be associated with higher high-frequency clone percentages at surgery, and recurrence was observed in all patients with clonality above 26.8% (18/57). More high-frequency clones were carried by sorted CD8 T cells than by CD4 T cells, suggesting that mucosal expansions were mainly CD8. Compared with non-smokers, patients who were active smokers at surgery showed a significantly higher proportion of clonal expansions (about 25% vs 20%, p=0.02).

For commercial TCRB immunosequencing, around 500 nanograms of biopsy DNA were submitted for each sample. CDR3 regions were amplified from genomic DNA by Adaptive Biotechnology using a two-step, amplification bias-controlled multiplex PCR. Primers covering every V and J gene segment were used in the first PCR, while barcodes and Illumina adapters were added in the second PCR. CDR3 libraries were sequenced on an Illumina instrument. In the source study's methods: Vendor-provided pipelines were combined with custom analysis of raw data in R/Bioconductor under R version 3.3.0. Clonality, which ranges from 0 to 1, was calculated as the inverse of the normalised Shannon entropy across all productive clones. High-frequency clones were defined as the repertoire share of the top 100 clones, retaining only clones passing a 95% confidence test. Overlap between samples was measured with the Morisita-Horn index, while repertoire diversity was measured with the Simpson index. TCRdb mirrors the immuneACCESS table, restricted to in-frame sequences. Some clones are absent from its copies; in checked studies, under half trace to an unresolved V gene, and the reason for the others is unknown. V and J calls and clone size follow that table, whereas D and trimming were derived from the DNA. The sample records more than 15,000 clones, roughly 83% of which are singletons. About a tenth of the sample goes to the ten largest clones.

From a lookup of the germline V gene (reference sequence), CDR1 and CDR2 are SEHNR and FQNEAQ. The CDR3 covers 16 residues, taking in both the cysteine and the phenylalanine. Only the CDR3 DNA is retained, 48 bases long and in frame from the first base. V ends up 4 bases short and J 1 base short, with an unmatched junction base count of 8. The sequence came from an adult with Crohn's disease. The chain employs TRBV7-9 and TRBJ2-7, and 9 junction bases match TRBD1. The sequencing sample was made of ileal tissue. The DNA sequence reads TGTGCCAGCAGCTCCTACAGGGGGCGTGAGTCCTACGAGCAGTACTTC. Translated, this is CASSSYRGRESYEQYF.